This TCR beta chain was sequenced during a study of T-cell reconstitution after alpha-beta-depleted transplantation in children (dated by TCRdb to about 2016). At the level of the whole study: Using TCR repertoire profiling, the study followed T-cell immune reconstitution in a quantitative way in children after TCRalphabeta/CD19-depleted allogeneic hematopoietic cell transplantation.

The paper as a whole reports these results and caveats: In some patients, high TCRbeta diversity at day 60 was attributed to recipient T cells and intrathymic progenitors that had survived conditioning. Over subsequent months, a decline in hyperexpanded clone frequencies was noted, and after one year, T-cell counts and TCRbeta diversity were mostly ascribed to newly produced T cells. The apparently early alphabetaT-cell count recovery about two months after transplant was reportedly dependent on only several hundred rapidly expanded clones derived from non-depleted graft cells.

What this sample's treatment or condition label stands for: allogeneic hematopoietic cell transplantation with graft depleted of TCRalphabeta T cells and CD19 B cells. Transplant recipients were children who received TCRalphabeta/CD19-depleted allogeneic hematopoietic cell grafts. Cut back by 2 bases and 9 bases, the V and J ends lie 21 bases apart. CDR1 and CDR2 were assigned from the germline V gene as SGHRS and YFSETQ. The CDR3 numbers 16 residues from cysteine through phenylalanine. The sequence is cut down to CDR3 DNA, 48 bases in frame from base 1. On this clonotype itself: The antigen this receptor binds is unknown. No base quality values were provided; no much bigger clone lies one nucleotide off.

The method behind the library was PCR. These reads were obtained on an Illumina HiSeq 2500. TCR libraries were prepared with molecular barcoding, using unique molecular identifiers to normalize TCRbeta repertoire quantification. In-frame beta chains were kept once TCRdb had trimmed the public reads at Q25 with fastp and called clones with MiXCR. CDR3 protein duplicates are merged, each entry listing the most common genes and DNA. The sample contains 350,000 to 500,000 distinct CDR3 sequences, 43% of them found a single time. 25% to 30% of the sample comes from the top ten. The TCR comes from a girl aged 2 to 9 with aplastic anemia, due to receive a stem cell transplant. Sample: PBMCs, taken before TCRalphabeta/CD19-depleted stem cell transplant. Recombination joined TRBV5-1 with TRBJ2-1; the D region possibly corresponds to TRBD2 (5 bases align). In nucleotides, the sequence is TGCGCCAGCAGCTTTCCCCGGGCCCACCCTGAGGGTGAGCAGTTCTTC. This translates into CASSFPRAHPEGEQFF. When the CDR3 is completed using the reference TRBV5-1 and TRBJ2-1 genes on either side, the full variable domain is KAGVTQTPRYLIKTRGQQVTLSCSPISGHRSVSWYQQTPGQGLQFLFEYFSETQRNKGNFPGRFSGRQFSNSRSEMNVSTLELGDSALYLCASSFPRAHPEGEQFFGPGTRLTVL.